This TCR beta chain emerged from a study of patients and donors after allogeneic stem cell transplantation. The CDR3 has 12 residues. The V gene's germline CDR1 is MNHEY and CDR2 SVGEGT. This clonotype was seen many times. Compared with germline, one end of the junction differs, possibly owing to a read error. MiXCR, applied by TCRdb to the RT-PCR reads, yields one record per CDR3 protein. This sample has fewer than 250,000 distinct CDR3 sequences, with around 14% found just once. The chain is built from TRBV6-2 or TRBV6-3 and TRBJ1-5; D remains unclear. The sequence derives from a human donor who was either an allogeneic HSCT recipient or a stem cell or donor lymphocyte infusion donor (not recorded which). It is not recorded whose cells these are; they may come from a transplant donor. Sequenced input: blood, either unsorted or a sorted T cell fraction (not recorded which). The DNA of the CDR3 is TGTGCCAGCGGTTACAGCAATCAGCCCCAGCATTTT. Residues: CASGYSNQPQHF.